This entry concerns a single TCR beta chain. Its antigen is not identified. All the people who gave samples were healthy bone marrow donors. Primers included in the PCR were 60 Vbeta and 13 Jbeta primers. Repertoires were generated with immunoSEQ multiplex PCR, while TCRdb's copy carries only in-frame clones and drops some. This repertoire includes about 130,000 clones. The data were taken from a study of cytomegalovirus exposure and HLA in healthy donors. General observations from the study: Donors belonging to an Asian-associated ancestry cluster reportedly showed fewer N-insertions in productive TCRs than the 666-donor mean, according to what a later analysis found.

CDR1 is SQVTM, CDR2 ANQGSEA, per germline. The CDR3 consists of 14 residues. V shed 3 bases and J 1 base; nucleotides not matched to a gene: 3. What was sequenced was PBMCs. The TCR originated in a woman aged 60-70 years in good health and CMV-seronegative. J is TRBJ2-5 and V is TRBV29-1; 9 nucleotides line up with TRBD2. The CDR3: CSVELAGAQETQYF. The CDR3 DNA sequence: TGCAGCGTTGAGTTAGCGGGGGCCCAAGAGACCCAGTACTTC.